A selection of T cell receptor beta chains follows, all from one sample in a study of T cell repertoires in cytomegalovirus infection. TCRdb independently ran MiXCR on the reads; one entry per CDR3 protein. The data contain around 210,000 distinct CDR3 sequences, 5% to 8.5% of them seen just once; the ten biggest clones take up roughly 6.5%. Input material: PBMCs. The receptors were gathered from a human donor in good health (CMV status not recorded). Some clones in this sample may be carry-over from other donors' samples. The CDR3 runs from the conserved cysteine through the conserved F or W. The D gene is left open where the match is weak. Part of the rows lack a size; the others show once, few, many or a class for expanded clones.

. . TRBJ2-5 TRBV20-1 CSAPRRGQETQYF TGCAGTGCACCGAGGCGGGGCCAAGAGACCCAGTACTTC
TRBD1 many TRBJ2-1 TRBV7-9 CASSIRTGAYNEQFF TGTGCCAGCAGTATTCGTACAGGGGCGTACAATGAGCAGTTCTTC
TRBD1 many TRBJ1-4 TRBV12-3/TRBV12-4 CASRPGQGNEKLFF TGTGCCAGCAGACCGGGACAGGGGAATGAAAAACTGTTTTTT
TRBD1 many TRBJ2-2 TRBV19 CASRLQGANTGELFF TGTGCCAGTAGGCTACAGGGGGCGAACACCGGGGAGCTGTTTTTT
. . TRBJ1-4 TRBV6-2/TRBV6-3 CASIEAGSNEKLFF TGTGCCAGCATCGAGGCGGGGAGTAACGAAAAACTGTTTTTT
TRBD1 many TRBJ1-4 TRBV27 CASSPWQGALQNEKLFF TGTGCCAGCAGTCCTTGGCAGGGGGCCCTTCAAAATGAAAAACTGTTTTTT
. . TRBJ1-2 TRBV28 CASSLHNQGYNYGYTF TGTGCCAGCAGTTTACACAACCAGGGTTATAACTATGGCTACACCTTC
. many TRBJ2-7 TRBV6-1 CASTTPDVPYEQYF TGTGCCAGCACCACCCCGGACGTTCCTTACGAGCAGTACTTC
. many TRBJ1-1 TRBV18 CASSPEVMGTTEAFF TGTGCCAGCTCACCAGAGGTAATGGGGACCACTGAAGCTTTCTTT
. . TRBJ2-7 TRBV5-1 CASSPRAGFNEQYF TGCGCCAGCAGCCCTAGGGCGGGATTCAACGAGCAGTACTTC
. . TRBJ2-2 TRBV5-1 CASSFDRFNTGELFF TGCGCCAGCAGCTTCGACAGATTCAACACCGGGGAGCTGTTTTTT
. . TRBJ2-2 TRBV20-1 CSAGIGGELFF TGCAGTGCCGGGATCGGCGGGGAGCTGTTTTTT
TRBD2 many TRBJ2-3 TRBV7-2 CASSFRTSGGLSPNTQYF TGTGCCAGCAGCTTCCGGACTAGCGGGGGGCTCTCCCCTAATACGCAGTATTTT
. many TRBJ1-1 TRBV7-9 CASSREGGLTEAFF TGTGCCAGCAGCCGCGAGGGGGGATTGACTGAAGCTTTCTTT
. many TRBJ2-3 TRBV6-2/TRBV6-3 CASSLAIFSTDTQYF TGTGCCAGCAGTTTAGCAATCTTCAGCACAGATACGCAGTATTTT
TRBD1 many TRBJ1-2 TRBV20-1 CSARQGGNYGYTF TGCAGTGCTAGACAGGGGGGGAACTATGGCTACACCTTC
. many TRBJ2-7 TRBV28 CASSGLVSYEQYF TGTGCCAGCAGTGGGCTAGTCTCCTACGAGCAGTACTTC
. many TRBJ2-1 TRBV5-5 CASSSRLLRGDEQFF TGTGCCAGCAGCTCCCGCCTCCTGAGGGGCGATGAGCAGTTCTTC
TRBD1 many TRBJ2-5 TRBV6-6 CASNLGTALGRETQYF TGTGCCAGCAACTTAGGGACAGCTTTAGGTAGAGAGACCCAGTACTTC
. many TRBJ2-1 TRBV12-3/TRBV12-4 CASRLDESIEQFF TGTGCCAGCAGGCTTGACGAGTCCATTGAGCAGTTCTTC
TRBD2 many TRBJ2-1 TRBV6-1 CASRTTSGGAGEQFF TGTGCCAGCAGGACCACTAGCGGGGGGGCCGGTGAGCAGTTCTTC
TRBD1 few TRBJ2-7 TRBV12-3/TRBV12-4 CASRPPPGQGSYEQYF TGTGCCAGCAGACCACCGCCGGGACAGGGCTCCTACGAGCAGTACTTC
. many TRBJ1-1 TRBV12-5 CASGAGARKAFF TGTGCTAGTGGTGCTGGAGCACGGAAGGCTTTCTTT
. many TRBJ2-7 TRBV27 CASSLWAGYEQYF TGTGCCAGCAGTTTATGGGCAGGATACGAGCAGTACTTC
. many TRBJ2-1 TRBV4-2 CASSQHRTTENEQFF TGTGCCAGCAGCCAGCATAGGACGACGGAGAATGAGCAGTTCTTC
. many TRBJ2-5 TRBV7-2 CASSARTTKETQYF TGTGCCAGCAGCGCCAGGACCACAAAAGAGACCCAGTACTTC
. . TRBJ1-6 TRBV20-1 CSARPYPNSPLHF TGCAGTGCTAGACCCTACCCTAATTCACCCCTCCACTTT
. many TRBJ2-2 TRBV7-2 CASSLAVNSGELFF TGTGCCAGCAGCCTGGCAGTGAACTCCGGGGAGCTGTTTTTT
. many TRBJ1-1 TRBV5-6 CASSLLKEITEAFF TGTGCCAGCAGCTTGCTTAAGGAGATCACTGAAGCTTTCTTT
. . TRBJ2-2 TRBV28 CASYRPTGELFF TGTGCCAGTTACCGACCAACCGGGGAGCTGTTTTTT
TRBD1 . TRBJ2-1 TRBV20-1 CSARDSGQGGNEQFF TGCAGTGCTAGAGATAGTGGACAGGGAGGTAATGAGCAGTTCTTC
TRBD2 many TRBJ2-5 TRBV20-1 CSASGTSGGASQETQYF TGCAGTGCTTCCGGGACTAGCGGGGGCGCATCCCAAGAGACCCAGTACTTC
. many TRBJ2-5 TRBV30 CAWLGGALQETQYF TGTGCCTGGTTAGGGGGAGCCCTTCAAGAGACCCAGTACTTC
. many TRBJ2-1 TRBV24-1 CATSDGSGQFF TGTGCCACCAGTGACGGTTCGGGACAGTTCTTC
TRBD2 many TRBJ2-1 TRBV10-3 CAISESWRGEYNEQFF TGTGCCATCAGTGAGTCGTGGCGGGGGGAGTACAATGAGCAGTTCTTC
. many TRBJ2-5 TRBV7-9 CASSLGLGRGLATQYF TGTGCCAGCAGCTTAGGCCTAGGACGGGGGTTGGCGACCCAGTACTTC
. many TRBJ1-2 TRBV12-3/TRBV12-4 CASSFILSNLNYGYTF TGTGCCAGCAGTTTTATATTATCAAATCTGAACTATGGCTACACCTTC
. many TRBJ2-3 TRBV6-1 CATRRFDNTQYF TGTGCCACGCGACGATTTGACAATACGCAGTATTTT
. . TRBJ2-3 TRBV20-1 CSARGGWQDTQYF TGCAGTGCTAGAGGCGGGTGGCAAGATACGCAGTATTTT
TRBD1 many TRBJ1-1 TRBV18 CASSPLQGAGNTEAFF TGTGCCAGCTCACCCTTACAGGGGGCGGGGAACACTGAAGCTTTCTTT
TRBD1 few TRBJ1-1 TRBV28 CASSSLNRGDGKNTEAFF TGTGCCAGCAGTTCCCTTAACAGGGGGGACGGGAAGAACACTGAAGCTTTCTTT
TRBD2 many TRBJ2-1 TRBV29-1 CSGDRRRGGNEQFF TGCAGTGGTGACCGGCGGCGGGGGGGCAATGAGCAGTTCTTC
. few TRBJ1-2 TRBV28 CASTDRKANYGYTF TGTGCCAGCACCGACAGGAAAGCTAACTATGGCTACACCTTC
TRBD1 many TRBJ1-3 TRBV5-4 CASSFRTGSGNTIYF TGTGCCAGCAGCTTTCGGACAGGCTCTGGAAACACCATATATTTT
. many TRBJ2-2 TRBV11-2 CASSRRSGELFF TGTGCCAGCAGCCGACGATCCGGGGAGCTGTTTTTT
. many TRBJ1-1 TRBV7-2 CASTERAGVIADTEAFF TGTGCCAGCACCGAAAGGGCAGGGGTAATAGCGGACACTGAAGCTTTCTTT
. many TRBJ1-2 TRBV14 CASSQGTEYGYTF TGTGCCAGCAGCCAAGGGACAGAATATGGCTACACCTTC
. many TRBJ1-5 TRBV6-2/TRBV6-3 CASSREEGRQPQHF TGTGCCAGCAGTAGGGAGGAGGGACGGCAGCCCCAGCATTTT